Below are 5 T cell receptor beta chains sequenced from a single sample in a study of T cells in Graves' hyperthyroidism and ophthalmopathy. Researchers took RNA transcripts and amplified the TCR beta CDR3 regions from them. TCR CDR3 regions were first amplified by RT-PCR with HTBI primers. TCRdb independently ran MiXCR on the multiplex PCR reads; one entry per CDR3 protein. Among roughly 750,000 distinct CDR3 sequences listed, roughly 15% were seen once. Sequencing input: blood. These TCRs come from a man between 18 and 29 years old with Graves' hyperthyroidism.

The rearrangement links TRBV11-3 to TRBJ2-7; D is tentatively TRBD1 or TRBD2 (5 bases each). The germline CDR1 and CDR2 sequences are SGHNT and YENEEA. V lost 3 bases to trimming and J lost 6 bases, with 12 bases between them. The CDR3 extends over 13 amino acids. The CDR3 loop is CASSFYRLAEQYF. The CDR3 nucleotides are TGTGCCAGCAGCTTCTACAGGCTAGCCGAGCAGTACTTC.

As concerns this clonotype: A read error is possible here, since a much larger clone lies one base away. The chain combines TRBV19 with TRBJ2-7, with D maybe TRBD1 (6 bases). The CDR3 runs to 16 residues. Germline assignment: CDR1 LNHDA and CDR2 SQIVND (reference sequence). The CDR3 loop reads CASSFAGTPSSSEQYF. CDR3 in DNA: TGTGCCAGTAGTTTCGCCGGGACACCGAGCTCCTCCGAGCAGTACTTC. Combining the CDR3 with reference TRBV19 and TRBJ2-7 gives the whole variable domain DGGITQSPKYLFRKEGQNVTLSCEQNLNHDAMYWYRQDPGQGLRLIYYSQIVNDFQKGDIAEGYSVSREKKESFPLTVTSAQKNPTAFYLCASSFAGTPSSSEQYFGPGTRLTVT.

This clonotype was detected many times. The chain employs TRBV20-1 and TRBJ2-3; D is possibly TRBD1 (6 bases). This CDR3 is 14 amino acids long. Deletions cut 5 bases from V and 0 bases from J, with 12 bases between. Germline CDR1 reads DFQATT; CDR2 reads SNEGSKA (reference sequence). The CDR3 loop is CSAPKGVSTDTQYF. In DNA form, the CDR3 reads TGCAGTGCTCCGAAGGGGGTCAGCACAGATACGCAGTATTTT.

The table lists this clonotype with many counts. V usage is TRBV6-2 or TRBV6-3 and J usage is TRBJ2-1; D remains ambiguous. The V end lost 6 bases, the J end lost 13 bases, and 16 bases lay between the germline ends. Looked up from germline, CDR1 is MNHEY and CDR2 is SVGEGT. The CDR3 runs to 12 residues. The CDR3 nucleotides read TGTGCCAGCAGCAACGTGGGTTTGAATCAGTTCTTC. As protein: CASSNVGLNQFF.

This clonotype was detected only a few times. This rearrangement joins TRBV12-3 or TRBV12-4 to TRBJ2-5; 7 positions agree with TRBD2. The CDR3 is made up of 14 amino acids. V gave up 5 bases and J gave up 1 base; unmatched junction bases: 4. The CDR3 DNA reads TGTGCCAGCAGTCTTAGCGGGTTCCAAGAGACCCAGTACTTC. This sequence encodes CASSLSGFQETQYF.